The 14 T cell receptor beta chains below all came from one sample that was sequenced in a study of blood T cell repertoires in COVID-19. Sequencing was performed with immunoSEQ multiplex PCR; in TCRdb, only in-frame clones are kept and a portion is missing. Of about 220,000 clones listed, around 86% are singletons. Sequenced: PBMCs or T cells enriched from blood (not recorded which). These receptors were taken from a woman in her forties with acute COVID-19.

This clone was picked up one time. The chain employs TRBV11-2 and TRBJ2-3, with D perhaps matching TRBD2 (6 bases). Germline CDR1 reads SGHAT; CDR2 reads FQNNGV. The CDR3 contains 14 residues. V gave up 6 bases and J gave up 1 base, with 11 bases separating them. CDR3 loop: CASRRASGTDTQYF. As DNA, the CDR3 is TGTGCCAGCAGAAGGGCTAGCGGCACAGATACGCAGTATTTT.

The chain links TRBV9 to TRBJ1-6; the D is unclear. V lost 0 bases, J lost 4 bases, and 5 bases lay in between. CDR1 and CDR2 (germline): SGDLS, YYNGEE. The CDR3 spans 14 residues. The chain's CDR3 is CASSVEQYNSPLHF. The DNA of the CDR3 is TGTGCCAGCAGCGTAGAACAGTATAATTCACCCCTCCACTTT.

This clone was seen a single time. The V gene is TRBV7-6, the J gene TRBJ2-3; 9 bases match TRBD2. This CDR3 contains 16 residues. Trimming cost V 4 bases and J 2 bases; bases outside gene matches: 7. Germline CDR1 and CDR2: SGHVS and FNYEAQ. In DNA form, the CDR3 reads TGTGCCAGCAGCTCAACAAGCGGGGGGATCACAGATACGCAGTATTTT. It codes for CASSSTSGGITDTQYF.

The rearrangement joins TRBV10-3 to TRBJ1-4; 7 bases align to TRBD1. CDR1 is ENHRY and CDR2 is SYGVKD in the germline V gene. V gave up 2 bases and J gave up 5 bases; unmatched junction bases: 5. This CDR3 region has 15 residues. The DNA for the CDR3 is TGTGCCATCAGTGAGGGGCCAGGGGGAAATGAAAAACTGTTTTTT. Protein product: CAISEGPGGNEKLFF.

V usage is TRBV16 and J usage is TRBJ2-7, with D perhaps matching TRBD2 (5 bases). The CDR3 extends over 12 amino acids. Germline loops: CDR1 KGHSY, CDR2 FQNENV. With 2 bases removed from V and 3 bases from J, the gap between germline ends came to 5 bases. CDR3 nucleotide sequence: TGTGCCAGCAGCCAAGAGGGCTACGAGCAGTACTTC. Translating it yields CASSQEGYEQYF.

This chain links TRBV19 with TRBJ1-2; tentatively, D is TRBD1 (5 bases). Germline V CDR1 and CDR2: LNHDA, SQIVND (reference sequence). The CDR3 runs to 13 residues. V was cut by 7 bases and J by 5 bases, with 14 bases left in between. In DNA, the CDR3 is TGTGCCAGTACCATGGGCGGGGGATATGGCTACACCTTC. Translated, it gives CASTMGGGYGYTF. Combining the CDR3 with reference TRBV19 and TRBJ1-2 gives the whole variable domain DGGITQSPKYLFRKEGQNVTLSCEQNLNHDAMYWYRQDPGQGLRLIYYSQIVNDFQKGDIAEGYSVSREKKESFPLTVTSAQKNPTAFYLCASTMGGGYGYTFGSGTRLTVV.

There are a few counts of this clone. The chain links TRBV4-3 to TRBJ2-7, with TRBD2 identical over 12 bases. Trimming removed 0 bases from V and 4 bases from J; junction bases left unmatched: 13. Germline CDR1 reads LGHNA; CDR2 reads YSLEER. The length of the CDR3 is 19 residues. This CDR3 is CASSQDSGFASGGEYEQYF. The DNA of the CDR3 is TGCGCCAGCAGCCAAGACAGTGGCTTCGCTAGCGGGGGGGAGTACGAGCAGTACTTC.

J is TRBJ2-2 and V is TRBV9; a weak D match, TRBD1 (6 bases). The CDR3 runs to 18 residues. Germline V gives CDR1 SGDLS, CDR2 YYNGEE. Trimming removed 0 bases from V and 5 bases from J, with 20 bases in between. CDR3 residues: CASSVEGFLGARTGELFF. The CDR3 coding sequence is TGTGCCAGCAGCGTAGAGGGATTTCTGGGGGCGCGGACCGGGGAGCTGTTTTTT. Complete variable domain (other parts from reference TRBV9 and TRBJ2-2): DSGVTQTPKHLITATGQRVTLRCSPRSGDLSVYWYQQSLDQGLQFLIQYYNGEERAKGNILERFSAQQFPDLHSELNLSSLELGDSALYFCASSVEGFLGARTGELFFGEGSRLTVL.

The chain recombines TRBV2 with TRBJ1-2; unclear D gene. V lost 2 bases and J lost 8, with 9 bases in between. CDR1 and CDR2 (germline): SNHLY, FYNNEI. This CDR3 has 12 amino acids. CDR3 protein: CASSEPLWGYTF. CDR3 sequence (DNA): TGTGCCAGCAGTGAACCACTCTGGGGCTACACCTTC.

V and J are TRBV7-9 and TRBJ1-1; tentatively, D is TRBD1 (6 bases). Germline-derived CDR1 and CDR2 are SEHNR and FQNEAQ (reference sequence). The CDR3 spans 17 residues. Trimming removed 7 bases from V and 5 bases from J, with 26 bases in between. The CDR3 DNA follows: TGTGCCAGCAACTGGCCGAAGGAAGGGGGACGACATACTGAAGCTTTCTTT. It yields the protein CASNWPKEGGRHTEAFF.

The chain joins TRBV7-9 to TRBJ2-1, with 7 bases identical to TRBD1. The CDR3 consists of 12 residues. The germline CDR1 and CDR2 sequences are SEHNR and FQNEAQ (reference sequence). V shed 4 bases and J 12 bases; nucleotides not matched to a gene: 6. The CDR3 DNA reads as TGTGCCAGCAGCTCATTACGGGACAGGCAGTTCTTC. Amino acid sequence: CASSSLRDRQFF.

The rearrangement uses TRBV5-4 and TRBJ2-5; the match to TRBD2 covers 13 bases. This CDR3 comprises 16 residues. Germline trimming cut 4 bases from V and 7 bases from J; bases unmatched to any gene: 10. Germline V gene lookup returns CDR1 SGHNT and CDR2 YYREEE (reference sequence). In DNA form, the CDR3 reads TGTGCCAGCAGCAGGAGCCTGGGACTAGCGGGGCGGACCCAGTACTTC. Translation: CASSRSLGLAGRTQYF.

The rearrangement uses TRBV5-5 and TRBJ2-1; 10 bases align to TRBD2. This CDR3 is 16 amino acids long. The trim removed 4 bases at V and 10 bases at J, leaving 14 bases unmatched. The germline V gene encodes CDR1 SGHKS and CDR2 YYEKEE (reference sequence). The CDR3 nucleotides are TGTGCCAGCAGCCTGGTCTTGGCTAGCGGGGGTCTGGAGCAGTTCTTC. Its translation is CASSLVLASGGLEQFF.

CDR3 DNA sequence: TGTGCCAGCAGTTCTAGGGGGCGGAACACTGAAGCTTTCTTT. This encodes CASSSRGRNTEAFF. This sequence joins TRBV27 and TRBJ1-1; 7 bases are shared with TRBD1. There are 14 residues in the CDR3. CDR1 MNHEY and CDR2 SMNVEV come from the germline V gene (reference sequence). Trimming cost V 4 bases and J 1 base; bases outside gene matches: 3.